The 27 T cell receptor beta chains reported below all come from one sample, sequenced in a study of glioma-infiltrating T cells (TCRdb year 2016). The sequencer was an Illumina MiSeq. TCR alpha and beta CDR3 regions were amplified with the iRepertoire nested amplicon-rescue multiplex PCR (arm-PCR) platform from RNA. In-frame beta chains were kept once TCRdb had trimmed the public reads at Q25 with fastp and called clones with MiXCR. Each entry merges the rows of one CDR3 protein and shows their most common DNA and genes. The sample table records under 150,000 distinct CDR3 sequences; roughly a quarter of these occur just once. The ten largest clones add up to 27% of the sample. Sample: glioma tissue, nonneoplastic brain tissue, or PBMCs (not recorded which). The receptor source for this set is a human donor with low-grade glioma or glioblastoma, undergoing nonglioma brain surgery, or in good health (not recorded which).

The chain links TRBV27 to TRBJ1-1; D is possibly TRBD1 (5 bases). Trimming removed 0 bases from V and 1 base from J, with 9 bases in between. The CDR3 is 15 residues long. Germline V gives CDR1 MNHEY, CDR2 SMNVEV (reference sequence). The CDR3 region is CASSLSRQRNTEAFF. The CDR3 coding sequence is TGTGCCAGCAGTTTATCAAGACAGAGGAACACTGAAGCTTTCTTT.

This clonotype was observed many times. The chain joins TRBV15 to TRBJ1-2, with D possibly being TRBD1 (5 bases). Trimming left V 3 bases short and J 6 bases short, with 17 bases between. Germline V gene lookup returns CDR1 LNHNV and CDR2 YYDKDF (reference sequence). This CDR3 region has 15 residues. The CDR3 loop reads CATSRAGTDEDGYTF. The CDR3 DNA reads TGTGCCACCAGCAGGGCCGGGACCGATGAGGATGGCTACACCTTC.

This clonotype has just a few counts. The rearrangement joins TRBV19 to TRBJ2-3; TRBD1 matches at 7 bases. J gave up 4 bases and V 3 bases, and 1 base lay outside the gene matches. Per the germline V gene, CDR1 is LNHDA and CDR2 is SQIVND (reference sequence). This CDR3 is 13 amino acids long. The chain's CDR3 is CASSITGADTQYF. CDR3 in DNA: TGTGCCAGTAGTATTACAGGGGCAGATACGCAGTATTTT.

The chain has TRBV5-1 and TRBJ1-1; TRBD1 aligns across 9 bases. The junction had 6 bases not matched to a gene; V was cut back by 4 bases and J by 2 bases. This CDR3 contains 15 residues. Germline V CDR1 and CDR2: SGHRS, YFSETQ. The CDR3 is CASSGRQGVNTEAFF. DNA for the CDR3: TGCGCCAGCAGCGGCCGACAGGGGGTAAACACTGAAGCTTTCTTT.

This clonotype occurred many times. This rearrangement joins TRBV24-1 to TRBJ2-1; D is perhaps TRBD1 or TRBD2 (5 bases each). V was clipped by 5 bases and J by 9 bases, with 19 bases between them. CDR1 KGHDR and CDR2 SFDVKD come from the germline V gene. CDR3 length equals 15 residues. CDR3 sequence reads: CATSVKSGPFSEQFF. CDR3 DNA: TGTGCCACCAGTGTCAAATCGGGACCATTCAGTGAGCAGTTCTTC.

This clonotype was observed a handful of times. This rearrangement joins TRBV12-3 or TRBV12-4 to TRBJ2-1; D unresolved. The CDR3 runs 14 residues. Trimming left V 5 bases short and J 3 bases short, with 11 bases between. In DNA, the CDR3 is TGTGCCAGCAGTGGATTAAAGGTCTACAATGAGCAGTTCTTC. Translation: CASSGLKVYNEQFF.

A few counts support this clonotype. The chain joins TRBV3-1 to TRBJ2-5; D possibly corresponds to TRBD1 (6 bases). Between the trimmed V and J ends, which lost 2 bases and 2 bases, there was a span of 9 bases. The CDR3 runs 14 residues. Germline CDR1 and CDR2: LGHDT and YNNKEL (reference sequence). The DNA for the CDR3 is TGTGCCAGCAGCCAATGGGACAAACAAGAGACCCAGTACTTC. This gives the protein CASSQWDKQETQYF.

The chain links TRBV6-1 to TRBJ2-5; perhaps D is TRBD1 or TRBD2 (7 bases each). CDR1 is MNHNS, CDR2 SASEGT, per germline. This CDR3 is 16 amino acids long. Trimming left V 6 bases short and J 0 bases short, with 17 bases between. The CDR3 nucleotides read TGTGCCAGCAGAAGCCTACAGGGGACTAACCAAGAGACCCAGTACTTC. Translated: CASRSLQGTNQETQYF.

With regard to this clonotype: Relative to the germline gene, one junction end is altered; a read error may explain this. The chain is built from TRBV19 and TRBJ1-2, with D possibly TRBD1 on 5 matching bases. CDR3 size: 12 residues. From germline, CDR1 is LNHDA and CDR2 SQIVND (reference sequence). CDR3 protein: CASKQGNYGNTF. Written as DNA, the CDR3 is TGTGCCAGTAAGCAGGGAAACTATGGCAACACCTTC.

This clonotype has ten or more counts. The rearrangement uses TRBV25-1 and TRBJ1-2; possible D gene TRBD1, 5 bases. V lost 2 bases and J 12 bases, leaving 13 bases between the germline ends. The germline V gene encodes CDR1 MGHDK and CDR2 SYGVNS. This CDR3 has 12 residues. CDR3 coding DNA: TGTGCCAGCAGTGAAGACAGAGGGTTTCACACCTTC. Protein sequence: CASSEDRGFHTF.

This clonotype was picked up one time. A much larger clone is a single base away; this may be a read error. Likely a read error: the CDR3 ends without its conserved phenylalanine or tryptophan. The chain is built from TRBV20-1 and TRBJ2-3; the D gene is possibly TRBD2 (6 bases). The CDR3 totals 14 residues. Germline CDR1 and CDR2: DFQATT and SNEGSKA (reference sequence). Trimming stripped 6 bases from V and 5 bases from J, with 18 bases between. The CDR3 spells CSAPWGSGEDTQYS. The DNA of the CDR3 is TGCAGTGCCCCCTGGGGTAGCGGTGAAGATACGCAGTATTCT.

This clonotype has a count of ten or more. This chain links TRBV11-2 with TRBJ2-1; no clear D gene. V shed 2 bases and J shed 4 bases, with 12 bases lying between them. Germline V gene data show CDR1 as SGHAT and CDR2 as FQNNGV. This CDR3 is 15 amino acids long. CDR3 bases: TGTGCCAGCAGCTTATCTGTCAGTACTTACAATGAGCAGTTCTTC. Encoded protein: CASSLSVSTYNEQFF.

The chain recombines TRBV5-1 with TRBJ1-5; D is perhaps TRBD1 (6 bases). The ends were cut back, 5 bases at V and 3 bases at J, with 9 bases in the middle. The germline V gene has CDR1 SGHRS and CDR2 YFSETQ. The CDR3 extends over 13 amino acids. CDR3 DNA sequence: TGCGCCAGCAGGGACAGACCCAATCAGCCCCAGCATTTT. Translation gives CASRDRPNQPQHF.

This sequence joins TRBV5-4 and TRBJ1-2; no clear D gene. Germline assignment: CDR1 SGHNT and CDR2 YYREEE (reference sequence). This CDR3 region has 15 residues. Trimming left V 3 bases short and J 3 bases short, with 15 bases between. The CDR3 DNA follows: TGTGCCAGCAGCTCCGACCAAACGGATCACTATGGCTACACCTTC. As protein: CASSSDQTDHYGYTF.

The chain recombines TRBV20-1 with TRBJ1-4; no reliable D call. This CDR3 is built from 13 residues. The germline V gene has CDR1 DFQATT and CDR2 SNEGSKA (reference sequence). V was cut by 0 bases and J by 0 bases, with 2 bases left in between. CDR3 in amino acids: CSARDPTNEKLFF. CDR3 DNA sequence: TGCAGTGCTAGAGATCCAACTAATGAAAAACTGTTTTTT.

This clonotype was seen repeatedly, ten times or more. The CDR3 region has the DNA TGTGCCAGCAGTTACGGTGGTGTCTTCAATTCACCCCTCCACTTT. It translates to CASSYGGVFNSPLHF. The chain links TRBV6-6 to TRBJ1-6, with unresolved D. CDR1 MNHNY and CDR2 SVGAGI come from the germline V gene (reference sequence). The CDR3 covers 15 residues. V lost 2 bases and J lost 7, with 12 bases in between.

This clonotype was seen more than once but under ten times. The gene calls are TRBV7-2 and TRBJ2-5; 9 bases align to TRBD2. Trimming removed 5 bases from V and 5 bases from J; junction bases left unmatched: 3. CDR1 SGHTA and CDR2 FQGNSA come from the germline V gene. The CDR3 spans 13 residues. DNA for the CDR3: TGTGCCAGCAGCCAACTAGCGGGCGAGACCCAGTACTTC. This translates into CASSQLAGETQYF.

This chain uses TRBV3-1 with TRBJ1-2; D gene uncertain. The CDR3 has 15 amino acids. Germline loops: CDR1 LGHDT, CDR2 YNNKEL (reference sequence). V lost 3 bases and J lost 4, with 15 bases in between. The CDR3, as DNA: TGTGCCAGCAGCCAGAGACCCGAGGTGATCTATGGCTACACCTTC. Protein: CASSQRPEVIYGYTF.

This clonotype came up many times. The chain carries TRBV28 and TRBJ2-1, with D perhaps TRBD1 (6 bases). The germline V gene encodes CDR1 MDHEN and CDR2 SYDVKM. V was cut by 4 bases and J by 4 bases, with 11 bases left in between. This CDR3 contains 14 residues. The chain's CDR3 is CASSSRDIYNEQFF. CDR3 DNA: TGTGCCAGCAGTTCTCGGGACATATACAATGAGCAGTTCTTC.

The chain joins TRBV12-3 or TRBV12-4 to TRBJ2-5, with D possibly matching TRBD2 (5 bases). The CDR3 runs 13 residues. Deletions cut 6 bases from V and 1 base from J, with 9 bases between. In DNA, the CDR3 is TGTGCCAGCAGCCCCACTAGCCAAGAGACCCAGTACTTC. Translated: CASSPTSQETQYF.

This clonotype was detected a few times. This rearrangement joins TRBV7-9 to TRBJ2-3; D gene uncertain. V lost 6 bases to trimming and J lost 0 bases, with 13 bases between them. The CDR3 has 15 amino acids. Per germline, CDR1 SEHNR and CDR2 FQNEAQ (reference sequence). Here the CDR3 DNA reads TGTGCCAGCAGTTTACAGTTACCTAGCACAGATACGCAGTATTTT. Residues: CASSLQLPSTDTQYF.

This chain links TRBV5-6 with TRBJ1-1, with D hard to call. This CDR3 region has 15 residues. The ends were cut back, 4 bases at V and 0 bases at J, with 13 bases in the middle. CDR1 and CDR2 from the germline V gene are SGHDT and YYEEEE. CDR3 amino acids: CASSGRTAMNTEAFF. As DNA, the CDR3 is TGTGCCAGCAGCGGGAGGACGGCGATGAACACTGAAGCTTTCTTT.

The chain carries TRBV4-1 and TRBJ2-1, with TRBD2 matching over 7 bases. This CDR3 is 18 amino acids long. Germline loops: CDR1 MGHRA, CDR2 YSYEKL. V lost 0 bases and J lost 0; bases outside the gene matches: 8. The DNA for the CDR3 is TGCGCCAGCAGCCAAGATCCCGGGGGGATCAGCTCCTACAATGAGCAGTTCTTC. It is translated as CASSQDPGGISSYNEQFF.

This clonotype has ten or more counts. V usage is TRBV6-1 and J usage is TRBJ1-2; D unclear. Trimming removed 5 bases at V and 7 bases at J, with 8 bases between. The CDR3 loop spans 11 amino acids. CDR1 and CDR2 from the germline V gene are MNHNS and SASEGT. The CDR3 here is CASSPSSGYTF. In DNA form, the CDR3 reads TGTGCCAGCAGTCCCTCTTCTGGCTACACCTTC.

This clonotype appeared many times. The V gene is TRBV7-2, the J gene TRBJ1-5; 8 nucleotides align to TRBD1. Germline V lookup: CDR1 SGHTA, CDR2 FQGNSA. V shed 5 bases and J 7 bases; nucleotides not matched to a gene: 4. The CDR3 totals 13 residues. CDR3 sequence: CASSQGARQPQHF. DNA of the CDR3: TGTGCCAGCAGCCAGGGGGCTCGGCAGCCCCAGCATTTT.

The DNA for the CDR3 is TGCGCCAGCAGCGGGATTTACACTGAAGCTTTCTTT. This gives the protein CASSGIYTEAFF. V and J are TRBV10-2 and TRBJ1-1; D unresolved. The CDR3 totals 12 residues. The V gene lost 6 bases and the J gene lost 3 bases, with 8 bases spanning the gap. Looked up from germline, CDR1 is WSHSY and CDR2 is SAAADI.

This clonotype has just one count. A read error is possible here, since a much larger clone lies one base away. CDR3 protein: CASRWTNTEELFF. Written as DNA, the CDR3 is TGTGCCAGCAGGTGGACTAACACCGAGGAGCTGTTTTTT. This sequence joins TRBV6-2 or TRBV6-3 and TRBJ2-2, with D maybe TRBD2 (6 bases). The V gene's germline CDR1 is MNHEY and CDR2 SVGEGT. This CDR3 region has 13 residues.